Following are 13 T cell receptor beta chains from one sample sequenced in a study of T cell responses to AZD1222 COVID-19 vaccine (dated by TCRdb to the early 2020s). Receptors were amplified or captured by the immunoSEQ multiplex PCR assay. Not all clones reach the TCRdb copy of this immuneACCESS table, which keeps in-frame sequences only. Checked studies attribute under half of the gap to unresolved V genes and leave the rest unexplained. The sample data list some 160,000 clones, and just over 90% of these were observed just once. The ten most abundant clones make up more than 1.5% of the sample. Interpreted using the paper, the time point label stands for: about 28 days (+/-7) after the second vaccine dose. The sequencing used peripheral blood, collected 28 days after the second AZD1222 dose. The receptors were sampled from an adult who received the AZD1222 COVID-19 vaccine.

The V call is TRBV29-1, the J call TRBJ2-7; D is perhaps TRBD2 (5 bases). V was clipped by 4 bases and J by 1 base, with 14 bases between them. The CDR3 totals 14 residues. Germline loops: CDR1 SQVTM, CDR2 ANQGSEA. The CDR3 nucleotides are TGCAGCGTTGGGTACGGACTCCAATCCTACGAGCAGTACTTC. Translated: CSVGYGLQSYEQYF.

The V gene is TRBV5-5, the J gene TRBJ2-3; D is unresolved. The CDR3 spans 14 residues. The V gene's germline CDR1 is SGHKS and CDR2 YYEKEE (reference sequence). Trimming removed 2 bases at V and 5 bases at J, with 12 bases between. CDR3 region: CASSFTNSLDTQYF. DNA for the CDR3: TGTGCCAGCAGCTTTACTAATTCATTAGATACGCAGTATTTT.

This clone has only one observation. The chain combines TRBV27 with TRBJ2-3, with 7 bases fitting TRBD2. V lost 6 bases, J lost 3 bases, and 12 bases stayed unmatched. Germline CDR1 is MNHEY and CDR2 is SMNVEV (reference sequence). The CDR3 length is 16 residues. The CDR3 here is CASSQTRDYKTDTQYF. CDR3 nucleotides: TGTGCCAGCAGCCAGACCCGGGACTATAAGACAGATACGCAGTATTTT.

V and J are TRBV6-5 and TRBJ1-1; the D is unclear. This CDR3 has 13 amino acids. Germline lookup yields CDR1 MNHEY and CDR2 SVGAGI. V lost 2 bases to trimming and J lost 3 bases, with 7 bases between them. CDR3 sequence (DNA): TGTGCCAGCAGTTACGCACGGGACACTGAAGCTTTCTTT. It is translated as CASSYARDTEAFF.

CDR3 nucleotide sequence: TGTGCCAGCAGTTACTCGATTAAGGATGAGCAGTTCTTC. Residues: CASSYSIKDEQFF. The V and J genes are TRBV6-5 and TRBJ2-1; the D is unclear. In germline, CDR1 is MNHEY, CDR2 SVGAGI. The CDR3 extends over 13 amino acids. V lost 0 bases and J 8 bases, leaving 8 bases between the germline ends.

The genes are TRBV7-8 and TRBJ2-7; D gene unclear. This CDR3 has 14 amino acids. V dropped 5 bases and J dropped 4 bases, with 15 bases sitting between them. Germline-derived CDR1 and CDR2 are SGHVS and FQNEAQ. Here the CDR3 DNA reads TGTGCCAGCAGCCCGAGGATACCCCAATACGAGCAGTACTTC. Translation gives CASSPRIPQYEQYF.

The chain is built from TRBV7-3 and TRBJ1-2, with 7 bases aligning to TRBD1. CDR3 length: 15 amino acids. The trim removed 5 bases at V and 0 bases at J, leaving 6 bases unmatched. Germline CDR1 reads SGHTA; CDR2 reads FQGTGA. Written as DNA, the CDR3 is TGTGCCAGCAGCCCGGGTGGACAGGCTAACTATGGCTACACCTTC. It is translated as CASSPGGQANYGYTF.

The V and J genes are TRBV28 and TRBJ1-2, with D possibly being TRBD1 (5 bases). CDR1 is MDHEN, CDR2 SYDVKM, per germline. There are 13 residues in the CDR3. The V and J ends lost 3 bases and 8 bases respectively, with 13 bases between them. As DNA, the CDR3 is TGTGCCAGCAGTTTTTATCGCCAGGGCGGCTACACCTTC. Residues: CASSFYRQGGYTF.

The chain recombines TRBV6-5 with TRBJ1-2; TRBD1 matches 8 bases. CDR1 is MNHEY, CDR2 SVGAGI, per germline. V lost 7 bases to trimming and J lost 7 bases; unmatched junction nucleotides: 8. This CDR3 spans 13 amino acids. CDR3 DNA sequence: TGTGCCAGCAAGAGCGACAGGGGTCGTGGCTACACCTTC. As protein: CASKSDRGRGYTF.

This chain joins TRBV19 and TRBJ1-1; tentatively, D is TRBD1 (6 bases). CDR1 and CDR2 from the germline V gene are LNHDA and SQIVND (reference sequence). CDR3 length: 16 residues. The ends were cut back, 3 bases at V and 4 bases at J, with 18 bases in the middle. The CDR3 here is CASSMRRGGGFTEAFF. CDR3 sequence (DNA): TGTGCCAGTAGTATGAGACGGGGCGGGGGCTTCACTGAAGCTTTCTTT. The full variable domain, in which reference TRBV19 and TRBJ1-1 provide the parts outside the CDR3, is DGGITQSPKYLFRKEGQNVTLSCEQNLNHDAMYWYRQDPGQGLRLIYYSQIVNDFQKGDIAEGYSVSREKKESFPLTVTSAQKNPTAFYLCASSMRRGGGFTEAFFGQGTRLTVV.

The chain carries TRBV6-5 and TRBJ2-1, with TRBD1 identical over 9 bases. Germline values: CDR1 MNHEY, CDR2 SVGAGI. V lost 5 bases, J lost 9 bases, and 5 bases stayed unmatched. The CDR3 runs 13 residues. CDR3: CASSRDRVGEQFF. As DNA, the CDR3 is TGTGCCAGCAGTAGGGACAGGGTGGGTGAGCAGTTCTTC.

The CDR3 DNA follows: TGTGCCAGCAGCTTACACCATAGCTCCTACAATGAGCAGTTCTTC. Protein product: CASSLHHSSYNEQFF. The chain combines TRBV7-3 with TRBJ2-1; D is unresolved. From germline, CDR1 is SGHTA and CDR2 FQGTGA. There are 15 residues in the CDR3. The germline V and J ends were trimmed by 2 bases and 0 bases, with 8 bases remaining between them. Together with reference TRBV7-3 and TRBJ2-1, the CDR3 gives the full variable domain: GAGVSQTPSNKVTEKGKYVELRCDPISGHTALYWYRQSLGQGPEFLIYFQGTGAADDSGLPNDRFFAVRPEGSVSTLKIQRTERGDSAVYLCASSLHHSSYNEQFFGPGTRLTVL.

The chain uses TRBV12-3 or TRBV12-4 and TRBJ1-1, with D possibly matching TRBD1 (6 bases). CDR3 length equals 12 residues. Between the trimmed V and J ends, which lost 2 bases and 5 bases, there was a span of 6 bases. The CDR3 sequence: CASSLTGTEAFF. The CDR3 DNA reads TGTGCCAGCAGTTTAACAGGGACTGAAGCTTTCTTT.